These 28 T cell receptor beta chains were sequenced from one sample in a study of breast tumors, draining lymph nodes, adjacent tissues. Each CDR3 protein gets one entry after TCRdb re-called the multiplex PCR reads with MiXCR. The profile shows approximately 250,000 distinct CDR3 sequences, under 40% of them singletons. Axillary draining lymph nodes of breast cancer patients supplied the node samples. Sample: axillary lymph node tissue. The receptors shown here come from a female donor with breast cancer. Some clones in this sample may be carry-over from other donors' samples.

This clonotype occurred many times. V and J are TRBV19 and TRBJ2-3; D might be TRBD2 (6 bases). V was pared by 3 bases and J by 3 bases, with 7 bases between. The V gene's germline CDR1 is LNHDA and CDR2 SQIVND (reference sequence). The CDR3 runs to 13 residues. CDR3: CASSMGLTDTQYF. The CDR3 nucleotides read TGTGCCAGTAGTATGGGACTGACAGATACGCAGTATTTT.

On this clonotype: The CDR3 does not end in the conserved phenylalanine or tryptophan, so this is likely a read error. No DNA is shown, since the ends of the CDR3 on it are uncertain; the CDR3 is the one TCRdb lists. The V call is TRBV7-3, the J call TRBJ2-1; the table assigns TRBD1, which was not confirmed against the DNA. The CDR3 numbers 10 amino acids, ends counted. The germline CDR1 and CDR2 sequences are SGHTA and FQGTGA. CDR3 amino acids: CASSTSTGGG.

The chain links TRBV6-6 to TRBJ1-6; TRBD1 agrees at 7 bases. The CDR3 spans 18 residues. V lost 5 bases to trimming and J lost 0 bases; unmatched junction nucleotides: 10. In germline, CDR1 is MNHNY, CDR2 SVGAGI (reference sequence). The CDR3 loop reads CASSHPRDSSSYNSPLHF. DNA for the CDR3: TGTGCCAGCAGTCACCCTAGGGACAGCAGCTCCTATAATTCACCCCTCCACTTT.

This clonotype was recorded many times. At one boundary the junction diverges from the germline segment, which might be a read error. The chain is built from TRBV20-1 and TRBJ1-2; D is unresolved. Looked up from germline, CDR1 is DFQATT and CDR2 is SNEGSKA (reference sequence). There are 12 residues in the CDR3. The CDR3 coding sequence is TGCAGTGCTACCAGACCGAACTATGGCTCCACCTTC. Translated, it gives CSATRPNYGSTF.

This clonotype was detected ten times or more. The rearrangement links TRBV5-6 to TRBJ2-3; D gene uncertain. The CDR3 length is 16 residues. Germline V gives CDR1 SGHDT, CDR2 YYEEEE. Deletions cut 4 bases from V and 3 bases from J, with 18 bases between. The CDR3 region is CASSTIKWAGTDTQYF. As DNA, the CDR3 is TGTGCCAGCAGCACCATTAAATGGGCCGGGACAGATACGCAGTATTTT.

This clonotype was found once. The chain carries TRBV15 and TRBJ2-2, with 7 bases aligning to TRBD1. V shed 2 bases, J shed 6 bases, and the junction held 3 bases outside the gene matches. In germline, CDR1 is LNHNV, CDR2 YYDKDF (reference sequence). The CDR3 extends over 14 amino acids. The CDR3 loop is CATSRPGTAGELFF. Here the CDR3 DNA reads TGTGCCACCAGCAGACCCGGGACAGCCGGGGAGCTGTTTTTT.

The V call is TRBV11-3, the J call TRBJ1-3, with D tentatively TRBD1 (5 bases). CDR3 length: 19 amino acids. Trimming shortened V by 5 bases and J by 0 bases, and 23 bases separated the two germline ends. CDR1 SGHNT and CDR2 YENEEA come from the germline V gene. CDR3 DNA sequence: TGTGCCAGCAGCCCCCAGGGCAGACCTAAGGCCCACTCTGGAAACACCATATATTTT. This codes for CASSPQGRPKAHSGNTIYF.

The chain recombines TRBV18 with TRBJ1-2; D is uncertain. V lost 10 bases, J lost 0 bases, and 21 bases lay in between. The germline V gene has CDR1 KGHSH and CDR2 LQKENI. This CDR3 contains 16 residues. This CDR3 reads CATTGVLGYANYGYTF. CDR3 coding DNA: TGTGCCACCACCGGTGTTTTGGGGTATGCTAACTATGGCTACACCTTC.

The rearrangement uses TRBV10-3 and TRBJ1-6, with 7 bases lining up with TRBD1. Germline V gives CDR1 ENHRY, CDR2 SYGVKD. The CDR3 contains 17 residues. Trimming took 3 bases from V and 6 from J; bases not matched to a gene: 11. This CDR3 reads CAISDSRGQEINSPLHF. The CDR3 bases are TGTGCCATCAGTGACTCGCGAGGACAGGAGATTAATTCACCCCTCCACTTT.

This clonotype was counted once. Sequence at one end of the junction differs from germline and may be a read error. The chain employs TRBV7-9 and TRBJ1-2; TRBD1 agrees at 7 bases. Germline V gene data show CDR1 as SEHNR and CDR2 as FQNEAQ (reference sequence). The CDR3 is 14 residues long. The CDR3 region is CTSSPSGQVLDYAF. CDR3 in DNA: TGTACCAGCAGCCCCTCCGGACAGGTCTTGGACTACGCCTTC.

Only a few counts were recorded for this clonotype. The chain couples TRBV6-2 or TRBV6-3 to TRBJ2-5; TRBD1 matches 7 bases. Looked up from germline, CDR1 is MNHEY and CDR2 is SVGEGT. The CDR3 consists of 14 residues. Trimming at V came to 5 bases and at J to 3 bases, leaving 6 bases not matched to a gene. CDR3 coding DNA: TGTGCCAGCAGTCACAGGGGTTTCAAAGAGACCCAGTACTTC. It codes for CASSHRGFKETQYF.

This clonotype was seen at least ten times. This chain joins TRBV7-6 and TRBJ1-3; D possibly corresponds to TRBD1 (6 bases). The germline V and J ends were trimmed by 4 bases and 2 bases, with 15 bases remaining between them. CDR3 length equals 16 residues. Germline assignment: CDR1 SGHVS and CDR2 FNYEAQ. CDR3 nucleotide sequence: TGTGCCAGCAGCTGGGGGGGGGGCATGGCTGGAAACACCATATATTTT. Protein sequence: CASSWGGGMAGNTIYF.

V and J are TRBV20-1 and TRBJ2-5; 7 bases line up with TRBD1. The CDR3 contains 17 residues. Germline CDR1 reads DFQATT; CDR2 reads SNEGSKA (reference sequence). V trimming: 4 bases; J trimming: 4 bases; junction bases outside the gene matches: 18. This CDR3 is CSATLNRGMVVGETQYF. The CDR3 region has the DNA TGCAGTGCTACCCTTAACAGGGGTATGGTAGTGGGAGAGACCCAGTACTTC.

This clonotype occurred many times. The J gene is TRBJ2-2, the V gene TRBV2, with 9 bases aligning to TRBD1. The CDR3 length is 15 residues. V lost 2 bases, J lost 4 bases, and 2 bases stayed unmatched. Germline V lookup: CDR1 SNHLY, CDR2 FYNNEI. The CDR3 is CASSETGGSTGELFF. The CDR3, as DNA: TGTGCCAGCAGTGAAACAGGGGGCAGCACCGGGGAGCTGTTTTTT. Filled out from reference TRBV2 and TRBJ2-2, the complete variable domain reads EPEVTQTPSHQVTQMGQEVILRCVPISNHLYFYWYRQILGQKVEFLVSFYNNEISEKSEIFDDQFSVERPDGSNFTLKIRSTKLEDSAMYFCASSETGGSTGELFFGEGSRLTVL.

This clonotype was counted ten times or more. This chain joins TRBV4-1 and TRBJ2-6, with D tentatively TRBD1 (5 bases). Germline values: CDR1 MGHRA, CDR2 YSYEKL. With 1 base removed from V and 1 base from J, the gap between germline ends came to 11 bases. The CDR3 length is 17 residues. This CDR3 is CASSQVPGQSGANVLTF. The DNA of the CDR3 is TGCGCCAGCAGCCAAGTCCCCGGACAATCTGGGGCCAACGTCCTGACTTTC.

This clonotype was seen repeatedly, ten times or more. The gene calls are TRBV20-1 and TRBJ2-7, with 7 bases fitting TRBD1. Per the germline V gene, CDR1 is DFQATT and CDR2 is SNEGSKA (reference sequence). The CDR3 has 13 amino acids. V gave up 3 bases and J gave up 5 bases; unmatched junction bases: 7. As DNA, the CDR3 is TGCAGTGCTAGGACGACAGGGATCCACGAGCAGTACTTC. This sequence encodes CSARTTGIHEQYF.

Comment on this clonotype: One base away lies a much larger clone, so this may be a sequencing read error. The rearrangement joins TRBV11-3 to TRBJ2-3, with D tentatively TRBD2 (6 bases). CDR3 length: 16 residues. Germline V CDR1 and CDR2: SGHNT, YENEEA. Trimming took off 1 base at V and 1 base at J, with 12 bases between the two ends. The CDR3 nucleotides read TGTGCCAGCAGCTTAGTCCCCTGCGGGGGCACAGATACGCAGTATTTT. Translating it yields CASSLVPCGGTDTQYF.

This clonotype was seen a single time. The V and J genes are TRBV12-3 or TRBV12-4 and TRBJ1-4; no clear D. With 7 bases removed from V and 8 bases from J, the gap between germline ends came to 11 bases. This CDR3 contains 12 residues. This CDR3 is CASTDPREKLFF. For the CDR3, the DNA is TGTGCCAGCACCGACCCCCGGGAAAAACTGTTTTTT.

The gene calls are TRBV5-1 and TRBJ2-5; D tentatively fits TRBD1 or TRBD2 (5 bases each). CDR1 SGHRS and CDR2 YFSETQ come from the germline V gene. CDR3 length equals 14 residues. Trimming removed 3 bases from V and 8 bases from J, with 17 bases in between. The CDR3 DNA reads as TGCGCCAGCAGCTCGGGCGCAGCTTGGGACACCCAGTACTTC. Its protein product is CASSSGAAWDTQYF.

A word on this clonotype: No conserved phenylalanine or tryptophan is present at the end of the CDR3, so a read error is the likely explanation. It is unclear where the CDR3 begins or ends on the DNA, so no DNA is shown, and the CDR3 is as TCRdb lists it. The chain uses TRBV2 and TRBJ2-1; the table's D call, TRBD2, has no DNA check behind it. CDR1 is SNHLY, CDR2 FYNNEI, per germline. The CDR3 is made up of 16 amino acids, end residues included. The CDR3 sequence: CASSGLAGEVGNEQTL.

With regard to this clonotype: A read error may produce the germline difference seen at one junction end. The chain has TRBV18 and TRBJ2-3, with 7 bases fitting TRBD2. Germline CDR1 reads KGHSH; CDR2 reads LQKENI. CDR3 length: 15 residues. The chain's CDR3 is CASSPHGGSTDTQYF. CDR3 sequence (DNA): TGCGCCAGCTCACCACACGGGGGGAGCACAGATACGCAGTATTTT.

This sequence joins TRBV5-8 and TRBJ2-1; no clear D. The CDR3 is made up of 11 amino acids. CDR1 and CDR2 (germline): SGHTS, YDEGEE. V lost 3 bases to trimming and J lost 9 bases, with 7 bases between them. This CDR3 reads CASSSRAEQFF. The CDR3 DNA sequence: TGTGCCAGCAGCTCGCGAGCTGAGCAGTTCTTC. Supplemented by reference TRBV5-8 and TRBJ2-1, the full variable domain reads EAGVTQSPTHLIKTRGQQATLRCSPISGHTSVYWYQQALGLGLQFLLWYDEGEERNRGNFPPRFSGRQFPNYSSELNVNALELEDSALYLCASSSRAEQFFGPGTRLTVL.

The chain links TRBV29-1 to TRBJ1-1, with D unresolved. Deletions cut 7 bases from V and 4 bases from J, with 7 bases between. Looked up from germline, CDR1 is SQVTM and CDR2 is ANQGSEA. The CDR3 is made up of 10 amino acids. For the CDR3, the DNA is TGCAGCGGACGGGGCACTGAAGCTTTCTTT. Protein sequence: CSGRGTEAFF.

This chain uses TRBV20-1 with TRBJ1-3; weak D call: TRBD1 (5 bases). V was trimmed by 6 bases and J by 7 bases, leaving 22 bases between them. The V gene's germline CDR1 is DFQATT and CDR2 SNEGSKA (reference sequence). CDR3 length equals 15 residues. As DNA, the CDR3 is TGCAGTGCGAGGGGCGGCAGGCTCTCGGGGAACACCATATATTTT. This sequence encodes CSARGGRLSGNTIYF.

This clonotype was counted at least ten times. J is TRBJ2-2 and V is TRBV24-1; D might be TRBD2 (6 bases). Per germline, CDR1 KGHDR and CDR2 SFDVKD. The CDR3 consists of 15 residues. Trimming took off 4 bases at V and 4 bases at J, with 12 bases between the two ends. The CDR3, as DNA: TGTGCCACCAGTGACACCCCGACTAGCACCGGGGAGCTGTTTTTT. Its translation is CATSDTPTSTGELFF.

The chain has TRBV24-1 and TRBJ1-2, with a possible D match to TRBD1 (5 bases). The germline CDR1 and CDR2 sequences are KGHDR and SFDVKD. The CDR3 sequence is 13 residues long. Between the trimmed V and J ends, which lost 3 bases and 7 bases, there was a span of 11 bases. The CDR3 coding sequence is TGTGCCACCAGTGATCCCGGGACTGGTGGCTACACCTTC. Its translation: CATSDPGTGGYTF.

As regards this clonotype: Relative to the germline gene, one junction end is altered; a read error may explain this. This chain links TRBV11-2 with TRBJ1-1; D may be TRBD1 (6 bases). The CDR3 has 14 residues. Germline assignment: CDR1 SGHAT and CDR2 FQNNGV. CDR3 coding DNA: TGTGCCGGCAGCTCCGACAGGTTGAACACTGAAGCTTTCTTT. As protein: CAGSSDRLNTEAFF.

This clonotype was counted at least ten times. V gene TRBV2 combines with J gene TRBJ1-5; 7 bases fit TRBD1. Trimming took 9 bases from V and 3 from J; bases not matched to a gene: 5. The germline V gene encodes CDR1 SNHLY and CDR2 FYNNEI. This CDR3 is built from 13 residues. CDR3 loop: CASLQGFNQPQHF. Here the CDR3 DNA reads TGTGCCAGTCTACAGGGGTTCAATCAGCCCCAGCATTTT.